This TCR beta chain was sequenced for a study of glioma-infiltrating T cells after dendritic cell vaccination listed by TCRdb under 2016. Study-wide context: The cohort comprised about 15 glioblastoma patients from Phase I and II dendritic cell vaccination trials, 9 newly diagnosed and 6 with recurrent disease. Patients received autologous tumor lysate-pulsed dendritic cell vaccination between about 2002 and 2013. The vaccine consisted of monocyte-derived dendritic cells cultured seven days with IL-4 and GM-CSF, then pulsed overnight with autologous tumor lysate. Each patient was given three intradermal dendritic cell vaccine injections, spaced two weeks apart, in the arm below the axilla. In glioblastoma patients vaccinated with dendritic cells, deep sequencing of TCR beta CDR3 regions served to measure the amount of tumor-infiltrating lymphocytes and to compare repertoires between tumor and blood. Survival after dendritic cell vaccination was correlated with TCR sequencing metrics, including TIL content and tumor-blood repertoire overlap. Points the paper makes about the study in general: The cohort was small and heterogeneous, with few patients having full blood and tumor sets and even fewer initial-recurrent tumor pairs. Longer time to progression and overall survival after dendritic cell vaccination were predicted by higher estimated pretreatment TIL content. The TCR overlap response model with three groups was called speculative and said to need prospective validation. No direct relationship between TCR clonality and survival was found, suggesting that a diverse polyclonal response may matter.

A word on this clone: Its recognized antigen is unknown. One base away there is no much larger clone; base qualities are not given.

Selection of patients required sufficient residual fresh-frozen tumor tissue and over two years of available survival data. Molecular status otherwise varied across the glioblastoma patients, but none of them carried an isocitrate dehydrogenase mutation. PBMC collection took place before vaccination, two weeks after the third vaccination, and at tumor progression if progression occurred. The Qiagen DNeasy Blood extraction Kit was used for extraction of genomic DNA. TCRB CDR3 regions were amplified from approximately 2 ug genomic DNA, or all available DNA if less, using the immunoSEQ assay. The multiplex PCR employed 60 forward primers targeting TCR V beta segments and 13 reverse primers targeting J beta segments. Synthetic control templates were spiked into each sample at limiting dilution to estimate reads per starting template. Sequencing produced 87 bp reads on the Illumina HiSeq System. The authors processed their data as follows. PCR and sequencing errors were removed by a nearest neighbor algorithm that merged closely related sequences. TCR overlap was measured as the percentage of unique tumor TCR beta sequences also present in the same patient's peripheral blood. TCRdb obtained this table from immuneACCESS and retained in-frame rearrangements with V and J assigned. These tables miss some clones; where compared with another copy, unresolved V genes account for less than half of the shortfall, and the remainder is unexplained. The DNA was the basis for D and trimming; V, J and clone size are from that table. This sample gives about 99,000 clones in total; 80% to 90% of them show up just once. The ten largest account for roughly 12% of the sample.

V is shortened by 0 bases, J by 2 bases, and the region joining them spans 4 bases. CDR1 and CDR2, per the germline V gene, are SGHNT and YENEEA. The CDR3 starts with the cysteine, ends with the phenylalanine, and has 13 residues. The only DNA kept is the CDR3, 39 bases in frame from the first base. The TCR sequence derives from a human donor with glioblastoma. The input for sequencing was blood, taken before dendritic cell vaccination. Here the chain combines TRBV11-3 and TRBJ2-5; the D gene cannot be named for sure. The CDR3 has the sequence CASSLEQQETQYF. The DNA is TGTGCCAGCAGCTTAGAACAACAAGAGACCCAGTACTTC.